This record looks at one T cell receptor beta chain sequence and its context. Its antigen is undetermined. A FACSAria was used to sort CD4+ and CD8+ T cells. These cells came from PBMCs. The sample originates from a study of CD8+ T cells in alopecia areata. General observations from the study: Greater clonality was observed in lesional scalp samples, especially alopecia totalis/universalis, versus normal scalp.

RNA, once extracted, was reverse transcribed into cDNA for use as the sequencing template. Clones were sequenced by immunoSEQ multiplex PCR, and TCRdb holds only the in-frame ones, with some missing. The data contain around 200,000 clones, around 63% of them singletons. This CDR3 is built from 15 residues. Germline assignment: CDR1 SGHRS and CDR2 YFSETQ. The ends were cut back, 4 bases at V and 3 bases at J, with 17 bases in the middle. The sequences come from CD4+ T cells sorted from blood, collected at week 0. The receptor was isolated from a human donor with alopecia areata. The gene calls are TRBV5-1 and TRBJ2-7; D possibly corresponds to TRBD2 (6 bases). The CDR3 loop is CASSPSAGMDYEQYF. The CDR3 bases are TGCGCCAGCAGCCCCTCGGCGGGGATGGACTACGAGCAGTACTTC.